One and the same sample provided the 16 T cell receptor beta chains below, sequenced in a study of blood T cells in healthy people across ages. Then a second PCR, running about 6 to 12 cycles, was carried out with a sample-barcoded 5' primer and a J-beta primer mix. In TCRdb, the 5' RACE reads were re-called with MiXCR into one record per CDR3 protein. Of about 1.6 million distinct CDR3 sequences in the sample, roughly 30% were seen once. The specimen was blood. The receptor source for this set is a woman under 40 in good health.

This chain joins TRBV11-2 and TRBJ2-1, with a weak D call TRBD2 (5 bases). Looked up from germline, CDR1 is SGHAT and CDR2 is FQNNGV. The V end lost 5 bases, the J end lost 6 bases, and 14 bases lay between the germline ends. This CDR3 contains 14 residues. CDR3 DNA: TGTGCCAGCAGCCCAGCTTCGGGGAGCAATGAGCAGTTCTTC. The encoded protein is CASSPASGSNEQFF. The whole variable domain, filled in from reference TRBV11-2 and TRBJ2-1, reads EAGVAQSPRYKIIEKRQSVAFWCNPISGHATLYWYQQILGQGPKLLIQFQNNGVVDDSQLPKDRFSAERLKGVDSTLKIQPAKLEDSAVYLCASSPASGSNEQFFGPGTRLTVL.

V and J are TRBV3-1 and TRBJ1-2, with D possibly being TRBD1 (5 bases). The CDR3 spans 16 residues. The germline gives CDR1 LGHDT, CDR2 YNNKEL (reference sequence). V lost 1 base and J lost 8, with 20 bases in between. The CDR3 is CASSQGWGRSSVGYTF. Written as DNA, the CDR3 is TGTGCCAGCAGCCAAGGTTGGGGCCGCTCCTCAGTGGGCTACACCTTC.

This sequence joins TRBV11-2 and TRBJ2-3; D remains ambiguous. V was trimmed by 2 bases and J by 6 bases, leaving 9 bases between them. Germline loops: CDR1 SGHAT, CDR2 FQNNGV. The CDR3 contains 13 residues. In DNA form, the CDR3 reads TGTGCCAGCAGCTTAAACGGGCTGGATACGCAGTATTTT. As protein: CASSLNGLDTQYF.

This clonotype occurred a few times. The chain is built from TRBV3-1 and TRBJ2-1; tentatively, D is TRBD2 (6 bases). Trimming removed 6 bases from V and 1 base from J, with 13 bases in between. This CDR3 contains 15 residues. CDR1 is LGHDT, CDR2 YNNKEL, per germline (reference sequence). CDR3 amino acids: CASRQTSMSYNEQFF. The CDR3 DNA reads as TGTGCCAGCAGGCAGACTAGTATGTCCTACAATGAGCAGTTCTTC.

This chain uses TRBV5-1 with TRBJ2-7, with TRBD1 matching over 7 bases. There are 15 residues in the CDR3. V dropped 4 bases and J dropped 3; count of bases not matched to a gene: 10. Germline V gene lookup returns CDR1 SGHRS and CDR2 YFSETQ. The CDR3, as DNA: TGCGCCAGCAGCCCGACGGGACAGAAGGTCTACGAGCAGTACTTC. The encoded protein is CASSPTGQKVYEQYF.

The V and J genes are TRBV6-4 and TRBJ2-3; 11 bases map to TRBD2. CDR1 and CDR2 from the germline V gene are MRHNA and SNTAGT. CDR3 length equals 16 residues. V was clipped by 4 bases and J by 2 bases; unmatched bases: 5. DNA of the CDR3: TGTGCCAGCAGTGCACTAGCGGGGGTACCCACAGATACGCAGTATTTT. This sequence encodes CASSALAGVPTDTQYF.

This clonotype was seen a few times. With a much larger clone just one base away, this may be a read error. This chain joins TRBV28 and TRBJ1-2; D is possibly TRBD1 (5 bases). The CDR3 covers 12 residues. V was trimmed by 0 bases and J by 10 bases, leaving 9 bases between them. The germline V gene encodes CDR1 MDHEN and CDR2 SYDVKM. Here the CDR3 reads CASSLWGDDYTF. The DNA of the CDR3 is TGTGCCAGCAGTTTATGGGGGGATGACTACACCTTC.

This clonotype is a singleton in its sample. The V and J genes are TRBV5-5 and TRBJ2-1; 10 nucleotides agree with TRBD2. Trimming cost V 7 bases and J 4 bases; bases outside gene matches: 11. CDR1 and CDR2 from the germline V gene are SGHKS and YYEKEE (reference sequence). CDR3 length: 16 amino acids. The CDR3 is CASDLELLAGYNEQFF. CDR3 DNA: TGTGCCAGCGATTTAGAGCTACTAGCGGGGTACAATGAGCAGTTCTTC.

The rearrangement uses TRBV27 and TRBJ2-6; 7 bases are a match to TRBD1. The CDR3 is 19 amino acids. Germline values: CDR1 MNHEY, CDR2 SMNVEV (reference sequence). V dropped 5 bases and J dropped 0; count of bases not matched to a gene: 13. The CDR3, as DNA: TGTGCCAGCAGTCATGACCGGGACAGACTCCCCTCTGGGGCCAACGTCCTGACTTTC. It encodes CASSHDRDRLPSGANVLTF. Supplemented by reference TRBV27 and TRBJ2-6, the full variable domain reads EAQVTQNPRYLITVTGKKLTVTCSQNMNHEYMSWYRQDPGLGLRQIYYSMNVEVTDKGDVPEGYKVSRKEKRNFPLILESPSPNQTSLYFCASSHDRDRLPSGANVLTFGAGSRLTVL.

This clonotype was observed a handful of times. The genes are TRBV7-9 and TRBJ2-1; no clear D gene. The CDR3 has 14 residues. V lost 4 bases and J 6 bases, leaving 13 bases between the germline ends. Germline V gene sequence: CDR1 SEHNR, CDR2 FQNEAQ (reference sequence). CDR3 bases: TGTGCCAGCAGCTCAGAGCGCTCGACCAATGAGCAGTTCTTC. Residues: CASSSERSTNEQFF.

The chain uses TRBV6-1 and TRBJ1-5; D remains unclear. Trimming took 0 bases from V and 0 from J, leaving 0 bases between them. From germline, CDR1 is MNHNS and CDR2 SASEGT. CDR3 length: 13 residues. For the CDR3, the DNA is TGTGCCAGCAGTGAAGCTAGCAATCAGCCCCAGCATTTT. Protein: CASSEASNQPQHF.

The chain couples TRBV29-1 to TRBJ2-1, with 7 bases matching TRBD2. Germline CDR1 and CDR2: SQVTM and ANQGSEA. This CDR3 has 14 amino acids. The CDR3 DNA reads TGCGGCACTGAAGCGGGGCGAGGGGTTAATGAGCAGTTCTTC. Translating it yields CGTEAGRGVNEQFF.

CDR3 protein: CAYSPEGTDEKLFF. The CDR3 DNA is TGTGCCTATTCTCCCGAGGGGACGGATGAAAAACTGTTTTTT. This rearrangement joins TRBV30 to TRBJ1-4, with D possibly matching TRBD1 (5 bases). The CDR3 consists of 14 residues. Germline V gene data show CDR1 as GTSNPN and CDR2 as SVGIG (reference sequence). V lost 7 bases to trimming and J lost 6 bases, with 18 bases between them.

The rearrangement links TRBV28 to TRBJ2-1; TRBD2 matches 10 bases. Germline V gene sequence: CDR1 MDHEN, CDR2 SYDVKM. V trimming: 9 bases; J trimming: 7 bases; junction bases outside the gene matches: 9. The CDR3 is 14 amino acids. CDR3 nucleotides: TGTGCCAGTCAACCGGGACTAGCGCTAAATGAGCAGTTCTTC. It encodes CASQPGLALNEQFF.

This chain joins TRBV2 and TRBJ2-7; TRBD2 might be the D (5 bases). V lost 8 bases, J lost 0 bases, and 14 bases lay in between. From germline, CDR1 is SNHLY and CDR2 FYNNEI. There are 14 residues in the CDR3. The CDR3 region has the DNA TGTGCCAGCTGTAGGACTGAAAGCTCCTACGAGCAGTACTTC. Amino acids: CASCRTESSYEQYF.

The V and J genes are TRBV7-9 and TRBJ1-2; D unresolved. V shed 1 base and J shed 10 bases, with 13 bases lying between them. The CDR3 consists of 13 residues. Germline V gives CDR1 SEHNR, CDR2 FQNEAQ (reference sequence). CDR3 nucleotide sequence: TGTGCCAGCAGCTTAGAATATGTGGTGCCCTACACCTTC. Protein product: CASSLEYVVPYTF. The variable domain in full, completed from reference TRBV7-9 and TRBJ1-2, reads DTGVSQNPRHKITKRGQNVTFRCDPISEHNRLYWYRQTLGQGPEFLTYFQNEAQLEKSRLLSDRFSAERPKGSFSTLEIQRTEQGDSAMYLCASSLEYVVPYTFGSGTRLTVV.